Sequencing of this TCR beta chain was carried out in a study of blood T cell repertoires in COVID-19. About the study: Specimens from acute and convalescent COVID-19 originated in the United States, Italy and Spain.

The CDR3 has 11 residues. CDR1 and CDR2 from the germline V gene are DFQATT and SNEGSKA (reference sequence). V lost 3 bases to trimming and J lost 1 base, with 3 bases between them. This table comes from immunoSEQ multiplex PCR, and its TCRdb copy is limited to in-frame clones, with some not included. This table has tens of thousands of clones, more than 85% appearing once. Sequencing was performed on peripheral blood. The chain uses TRBV20-1 and TRBJ1-1, with no clear D. The receptor comes from a human donor in a cohort sampled during active COVID-19. The donor label of this sample is uncertain. The CDR3 reads CSASGNTEAFF. For the CDR3, the DNA is TGCAGTGCTAGCGGGAACACTGAAGCTTTCTTT.